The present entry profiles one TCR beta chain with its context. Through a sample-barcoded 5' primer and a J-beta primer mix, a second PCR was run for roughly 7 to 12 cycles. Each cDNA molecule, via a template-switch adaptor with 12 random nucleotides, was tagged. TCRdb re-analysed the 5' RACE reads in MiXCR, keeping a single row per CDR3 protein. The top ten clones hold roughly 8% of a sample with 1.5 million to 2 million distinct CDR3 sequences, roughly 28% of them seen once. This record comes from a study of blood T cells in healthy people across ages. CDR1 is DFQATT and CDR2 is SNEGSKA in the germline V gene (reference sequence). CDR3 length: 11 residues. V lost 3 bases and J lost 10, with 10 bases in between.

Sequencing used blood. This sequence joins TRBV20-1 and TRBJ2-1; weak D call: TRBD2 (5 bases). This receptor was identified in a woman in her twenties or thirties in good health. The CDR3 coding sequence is TGCAGTGCTAGTCGGGGAGAGGAGCAGTTCTTC. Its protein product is CSASRGEEQFF.